A single sample is the source of the 15 T cell receptor beta chains below, sequenced in a study of blood T cell repertoires in COVID-19. Here immunoSEQ multiplex PCR was the method, and the copy in TCRdb shows in-frame clones only, minus some. The sample consists of about 210,000 clones, about 88% of them appearing once. What was sequenced was peripheral blood. These receptors all come from a man in his 70s with acute or convalescent COVID-19.

The V call is TRBV5-1, the J call TRBJ1-1, with D maybe TRBD1 (5 bases). The V and J ends lost 1 base and 6 bases respectively, with 16 bases between them. CDR3 length: 15 amino acids. Germline values: CDR1 SGHRS, CDR2 YFSETQ. The CDR3 here is CASSLFSQVLAEAFF. DNA for the CDR3: TGCGCCAGCAGCTTGTTTTCACAGGTTCTCGCTGAAGCTTTCTTT.

This chain uses TRBV6-1 with TRBJ2-1; 12 nucleotides agree with TRBD2. CDR3 length: 15 residues. After removal of 2 bases from V and 8 bases from J, the junction contained 4 bases not matched to a gene. Per the germline V gene, CDR1 is MNHNS and CDR2 is SASEGT. The CDR3 nucleotides read TGTGCCAGCAGTGAAATGTCTAGCGGGAGGGATGAGCAGTTCTTC. It codes for CASSEMSSGRDEQFF.

This clone has only one observation. The gene calls are TRBV18 and TRBJ1-5; 7 bases map to TRBD1. Germline assignment: CDR1 KGHSH and CDR2 LQKENI. This CDR3 spans 16 amino acids. Trimming at V came to 3 bases and at J to 4 bases, leaving 9 bases not matched to a gene. Here the CDR3 reads CASSPFADRMNQPQHF. CDR3 nucleotide sequence: TGTGCCAGCTCACCGTTTGCGGACAGGATGAATCAGCCCCAGCATTTT. Using reference TRBV18 and TRBJ1-5 for the parts outside the CDR3, the full variable domain is NAGVMQNPRHLVRRRGQEARLRCSPMKGHSHVYWYRQLPEEGLKFMVYLQKENIIDESGMPKERFSAEFPKEGPSILRIQQVVRGDSAAYFCASSPFADRMNQPQHFGDGTRLSIL.

The chain carries TRBV15 and TRBJ1-1, with D possibly TRBD1 on 5 matching bases. This CDR3 region has 13 residues. Germline V CDR1 and CDR2: LNHNV, YYDKDF (reference sequence). With 7 bases removed from V and 5 bases from J, the gap between germline ends came to 14 bases. In DNA form, the CDR3 reads TGTGCCACCACGGCCGGGGGACGGACTGAAGCTTTCTTT. Protein sequence: CATTAGGRTEAFF.

V usage is TRBV7-2 and J usage is TRBJ1-5; D ambiguous. Per the germline V gene, CDR1 is SGHTA and CDR2 is FQGNSA. The CDR3 totals 14 residues. The V and J ends lost 0 bases and 6 bases respectively, with 9 bases between them. CDR3 DNA: TGTGCCAGCAGCTTAGCGACTGACTCTCAGCCCCAGCATTTT. This encodes CASSLATDSQPQHF.

The rearrangement joins TRBV28 to TRBJ1-6; possibly TRBD1 for D (5 bases). The CDR3 runs 14 residues. Trimming removed 5 bases from V and 7 bases from J, with 12 bases in between. Looked up from germline, CDR1 is MDHEN and CDR2 is SYDVKM. CDR3 nucleotide sequence: TGTGCCAGCAGTCCACCCCGACAGAATTCACCCCTCCACTTT. Residues: CASSPPRQNSPLHF.

The chain combines TRBV18 with TRBJ2-2, with 9 bases identical to TRBD2. The CDR3 is 17 amino acids. V lost 0 bases, J lost 4 bases, and 6 bases stayed unmatched. CDR1 is KGHSH, CDR2 LQKENI, per germline. CDR3 sequence: CASSPPIAGARTGELFF. The CDR3 nucleotides are TGTGCCAGCTCACCACCAATAGCGGGAGCCCGCACCGGGGAGCTGTTTTTT.

The DNA for the CDR3 is TGTGCCAGCAGCTCCATCGACACATACTACGAGCAGTACTTC. It codes for CASSSIDTYYEQYF. J is TRBJ2-7 and V is TRBV7-9; no clear D gene. This CDR3 is built from 14 residues. Germline CDR1 is SEHNR and CDR2 is FQNEAQ (reference sequence). Trimming took off 4 bases at V and 3 bases at J, with 13 bases between the two ends.

This chain connects TRBV10-3 to TRBJ1-2; no clear D. The germline V gene has CDR1 ENHRY and CDR2 SYGVKD. CDR3 length equals 12 residues. The V end lost 5 bases, the J end lost 5 bases, and 9 bases lay between the germline ends. The CDR3 nucleotides read TGTGCCATCAGTTCAGACACATATGGCTACACCTTC. Protein sequence: CAISSDTYGYTF.

This rearrangement joins TRBV30 to TRBJ1-1; D is perhaps TRBD1 (5 bases). Germline V gene data show CDR1 as GTSNPN and CDR2 as SVGIG (reference sequence). The germline V and J ends were trimmed by 1 base and 5 bases, with 11 bases remaining between them. This CDR3 contains 13 residues. CDR3 sequence: CAWSGQTGTEAFF. The CDR3 DNA reads as TGTGCCTGGAGTGGACAGACTGGTACTGAAGCTTTCTTT.

V is TRBV7-2 and J is TRBJ2-1, with 14 bases identical to TRBD2. Germline CDR1 and CDR2: SGHTA and FQGNSA. This CDR3 comprises 14 residues. The junction had 4 bases not matched to a gene; V was cut back by 6 bases and J by 9 bases. CDR3 residues: CASRGTSGRGEQFF. In DNA, the CDR3 is TGTGCCAGCAGGGGGACTAGCGGGAGAGGTGAGCAGTTCTTC.

In this sample, this clone turned up once. The chain has TRBV3-1 (or the pseudogene TRBV3-2) and TRBJ1-2, with a possible D match to TRBD1 (5 bases). V gave up 1 base and J gave up 3 bases, with 15 bases separating them. Germline CDR1 and CDR2: LGHDT and YNNKEL (reference sequence). The CDR3 runs 16 residues. As DNA, the CDR3 is TGTGCCAGCAGCCAAGGCCTGGGAGGGGCTTACTATGGCTACACCTTC. This translates into CASSQGLGGAYYGYTF.

The chain has TRBV5-1 and TRBJ2-6; TRBD2 matches at 8 bases. Germline loops: CDR1 SGHRS, CDR2 YFSETQ. Losses at the gene ends were 0 bases for V and 0 bases for J; bases not matched to a gene: 2. The CDR3 is made up of 17 amino acids. This CDR3 reads CASSLVAGNSGANVLTF. The CDR3 DNA reads TGCGCCAGCAGCTTGGTAGCGGGAAACTCTGGGGCCAACGTCCTGACTTTC.

Written as DNA, the CDR3 is TGTGCCACCAGTGACTCCGGGACAGGGGTGGGTCAGCCCCAGCATTTT. Translation gives CATSDSGTGVGQPQHF. The V and J genes are TRBV24-1 and TRBJ1-5; 10 bases match TRBD1. CDR3 length: 16 residues. V lost 4 bases to trimming and J lost 6 bases; unmatched junction nucleotides: 8. The germline CDR1 and CDR2 sequences are KGHDR and SFDVKD.

The rearrangement joins TRBV5-1 to TRBJ2-3; no definite D call. V lost 0 bases to trimming and J lost 4 bases, with 18 bases between them. Germline V lookup: CDR1 SGHRS, CDR2 YFSETQ. This CDR3 is built from 17 residues. The CDR3 bases are TGCGCCAGCAGCTTGGTCGCAGTAAGGAGTGGCGCAGATACGCAGTATTTT. Its translation is CASSLVAVRSGADTQYF.